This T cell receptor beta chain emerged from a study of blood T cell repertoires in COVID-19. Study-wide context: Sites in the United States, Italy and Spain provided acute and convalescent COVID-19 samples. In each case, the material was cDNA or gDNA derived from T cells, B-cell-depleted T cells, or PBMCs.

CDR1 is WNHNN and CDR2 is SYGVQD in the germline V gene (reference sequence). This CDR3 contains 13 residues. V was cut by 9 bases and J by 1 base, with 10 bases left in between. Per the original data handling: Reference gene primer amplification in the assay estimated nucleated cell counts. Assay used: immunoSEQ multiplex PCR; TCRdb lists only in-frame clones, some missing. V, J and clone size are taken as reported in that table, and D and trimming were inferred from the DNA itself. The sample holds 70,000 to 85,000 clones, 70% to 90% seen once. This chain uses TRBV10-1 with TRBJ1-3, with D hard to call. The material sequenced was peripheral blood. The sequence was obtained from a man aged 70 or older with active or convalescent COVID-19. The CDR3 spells CASGAGSGNTIYF. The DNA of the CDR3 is TGCGCCAGTGGAGCGGGTTCTGGAAACACCATATATTTT.